This TCR beta chain was retrieved from a study of CD8 T cells in ankylosing spondylitis. Study-wide findings and caveats: Earlier literature documents some of the motif variants in reactive arthritis synovial fluid and blood. It appeared that ankylosing spondylitis blood was characterized by a TCR beta motif of 8 or 9 highly homologous variants. Disease-associated clones were reportedly significantly overrepresented in matched ankylosing spondylitis synovial fluid.

This clonotype has more than one count but fewer than ten. Antigen: not known. Using its own MiXCR run on the 5' RACE reads, TCRdb lists one record per CDR3 protein. The sample includes 17,000 or so distinct CDR3 sequences, roughly 8% of them seen just once. The CDR3 spans 13 residues. Per germline, CDR1 DFQATT and CDR2 SNEGSKA (reference sequence). The V and J ends lost 4 bases and 2 bases respectively, with 9 bases between them. The receptor was isolated from a male donor with ankylosing spondylitis or in good health (not recorded which). The chain carries TRBV20-1 and TRBJ2-1; D not certain. The specimen sequenced was blood. The CDR3 DNA is TGCAGTGCTATAATACCGCCCTACAATGAGCAGTTCTTC. This translates into CSAIIPPYNEQFF.